A selection of T cell receptor beta chains follows, all from one sample in a study of OX40 agonist ivuxolimab in advanced cancers. Produced via immunoSEQ multiplex PCR; TCRdb's table is partial and in-frame only. This table holds some 50,000 clones, more than 65% found once. This material consisted of CD4+ or CD8+ T cells sorted from blood, taken in a trial of the OX40 agonist ivuxolimab. These TCRs come from an adult with an advanced solid tumor such as melanoma, head and neck, liver or kidney cancer. Both conserved end residues are part of each CDR3. D genes are given only for firm matches. Clone size is stated in some rows and not others, as once, few, many or a class when expanded.

J gene: TRBJ1-3
D gene: NA
clone size: NA
V gene: TRBV19
CDR3 DNA: TGTGCCAGCGCGGGTTTCTCTGGAAACACCATATATTTT
CDR3 protein: CASAGFSGNTIYF

J gene: TRBJ1-4
D gene: NA
clone size: NA
V gene: TRBV7-9
CDR3 DNA: TGTGCCAGCAGCTCTCGCCGAGGGGACGGCTTAACTGAAAAACTGTTTTTT
CDR3 protein: CASSSRRGDGLTEKLFF

J gene: TRBJ2-3
D gene: NA
clone size: NA
V gene: TRBV7-8
CDR3 DNA: TGTGCCAGCAGCCCGCCAGAGGCGGGGAGCACAGATACGCAGTATTTT
CDR3 protein: CASSPPEAGSTDTQYF

J gene: TRBJ1-1
D gene: TRBD1
clone size: few
V gene: TRBV29-1
CDR3 DNA: TGCAGCGTCGCAGGGGGTGGTGAAGCTTTCTTT
CDR3 protein: CSVAGGGEAFF

J gene: TRBJ1-1
D gene: NA
clone size: NA
V gene: TRBV11-2
CDR3 DNA: TGTGCCAGCAGCTTCCAGGGGACGGGGACTGAAGCTTTCTTT
CDR3 protein: CASSFQGTGTEAFF

J gene: TRBJ2-1
D gene: NA
clone size: NA
V gene: TRBV14
CDR3 DNA: TGTGCCAGCAGCCACAGCCCCAGGGATGAGCAGTTCTTC
CDR3 protein: CASSHSPRDEQFF

J gene: TRBJ2-7
D gene: NA
clone size: NA
V gene: TRBV11-3
CDR3 DNA: TGTGCCAGCAGTTCTTCACTCGGGTCCTACGAGCAGTACTTC
CDR3 protein: CASSSSLGSYEQYF

J gene: TRBJ1-6
D gene: TRBD1
clone size: NA
V gene: TRBV4-3
CDR3 DNA: TGCGCCAGCAGCCAACAACAGGGGTGGCAGTCACCCCTCCACTTT
CDR3 protein: CASSQQQGWQSPLHF

J gene: TRBJ2-7
D gene: NA
clone size: NA
V gene: TRBV6-1
CDR3 DNA: TGTGCCAGCAGTGAAACATACGAGCAGTACTTC
CDR3 protein: CASSETYEQYF

J gene: TRBJ2-3
D gene: NA
clone size: NA
V gene: TRBV5-1
CDR3 DNA: TGCGCCCCCCTAACCCAGTATTTT
CDR3 protein: CAPLTQYF

J gene: TRBJ2-1
D gene: TRBD1
clone size: once
V gene: TRBV4-3
CDR3 DNA: TGCGCCAGCAGCGCGACAGGGTTAGATGAGCAGTTCTTC
CDR3 protein: CASSATGLDEQFF

J gene: TRBJ1-5
D gene: NA
clone size: NA
V gene: TRBV7-2
CDR3 DNA: TGTGCCAGCAGCTTAGGGACCTATCAGCCCCAGCATTTT
CDR3 protein: CASSLGTYQPQHF

J gene: TRBJ2-7
D gene: NA
clone size: NA
V gene: TRBV27
CDR3 DNA: TGTGCCAGCAGTTTAGAAAGGGGCCTCTACGAGCAGTACTTC
CDR3 protein: CASSLERGLYEQYF

J gene: TRBJ1-2
D gene: TRBD1
clone size: NA
V gene: TRBV27
CDR3 DNA: TGTGCCAGCAGTACGACAGGGACCTATGGCTACACCTTC
CDR3 protein: CASSTTGTYGYTF

J gene: TRBJ1-3
D gene: NA
clone size: NA
V gene: TRBV7-9
CDR3 DNA: TGTGCCAGCAGCTTAGGGGCCTCTGGAAACACCATATATTTT
CDR3 protein: CASSLGASGNTIYF

J gene: TRBJ1-3
D gene: NA
clone size: NA
V gene: TRBV5-1
CDR3 DNA: TGCGCCAGCAGCCCGGCAGGGACTACTGGAAACACCATATATTTT
CDR3 protein: CASSPAGTTGNTIYF

J gene: TRBJ2-7
D gene: NA
clone size: NA
V gene: TRBV19
CDR3 DNA: TGTGCCAGTAGTCCCCGGGACGGCTACGAGCAGTACTTC
CDR3 protein: CASSPRDGYEQYF

J gene: TRBJ1-5
D gene: NA
clone size: NA
V gene: TRBV27
CDR3 DNA: TGTGCCAGCAGCCGGGACACCCCGACGGGCAATCAGCCCCAGCATTTT
CDR3 protein: CASSRDTPTGNQPQHF

J gene: TRBJ2-1
D gene: NA
clone size: NA
V gene: TRBV12-5
CDR3 DNA: TGTGCTAGCGCCTCCTCTCTGAGCTCCTACAATGAGCAGTTCTTC
CDR3 protein: CASASSLSSYNEQFF

J gene: TRBJ2-7
D gene: NA
clone size: once
V gene: TRBV7-4
CDR3 DNA: TGTGCCAGCAGCCAAGGCGCCAGCCACGAGCAGTACTTC
CDR3 protein: CASSQGASHEQYF

J gene: TRBJ1-1
D gene: NA
clone size: NA
V gene: TRBV11-2
CDR3 DNA: TGTGCCAGCAGCCCTCAGACAGATACTGAAGCTTTCTTT
CDR3 protein: CASSPQTDTEAFF